Presented here are 30 T cell receptor beta chains from one specimen sequenced in a study of blood T cells in healthy people across ages. The use of a sample-barcoded 5' primer and a J-beta primer mix characterized a second PCR of roughly 7 to 12 cycles. MiXCR was run by TCRdb on the 5' RACE reads, yielding one entry per CDR3 protein. The table shows about 1.8 million distinct CDR3 sequences, with 49% occurring only once. Sequencing used blood. The receptors come from a middle-aged woman in good health.

The chain combines TRBV20-1 with TRBJ2-6, with D hard to call. CDR3 length: 13 residues. Germline V gene sequence: CDR1 DFQATT, CDR2 SNEGSKA (reference sequence). CDR3 sequence reads: CSSIVGGANVLTF. As DNA, the CDR3 is TGCAGCTCCATTGTCGGCGGGGCCAACGTCCTGACTTTC.

The chain combines TRBV20-1 with TRBJ2-7, with a possible D match to TRBD2 (5 bases). This CDR3 has 13 amino acids. Trimming removed 0 bases at V and 10 bases at J, with 16 bases between. The germline V gene encodes CDR1 DFQATT and CDR2 SNEGSKA (reference sequence). The CDR3 DNA reads as TGCAGTGCTAGAGACGCCGGGGTAGGGTCCCAGTACTTC. This encodes CSARDAGVGSQYF.

This clonotype was counted once. The V and J genes are TRBV11-2 and TRBJ2-3; a weak D match, TRBD2 (5 bases). CDR3 size: 13 residues. Trimming cost V 5 bases and J 5 bases, with 11 bases left between them. CDR1 SGHAT and CDR2 FQNNGV come from the germline V gene. DNA for the CDR3: TGTGCCAGCAGCCGCGGACTGAAAGATACGCAGTATTTT. Its translation: CASSRGLKDTQYF.

The chain is built from TRBV11-2 and TRBJ2-5, with 7 bases aligning to TRBD2. The CDR3 totals 15 residues. Germline V gene lookup returns CDR1 SGHAT and CDR2 FQNNGV. Unmatched junction bases numbered 7, after V lost 4 bases and J lost 2 bases. The CDR3 spells CASSSTWGGQETQYF. The CDR3 DNA follows: TGTGCCAGCAGCTCTACTTGGGGGGGGCAAGAGACCCAGTACTTC.

This sequence joins TRBV2 and TRBJ2-1; D is unclear. V lost 6 bases, J lost 8 bases, and 11 bases lay in between. CDR1 is SNHLY and CDR2 is FYNNEI in the germline V gene. The length of the CDR3 is 12 residues. Here the CDR3 DNA reads TGTGCCAGCAGGGGAAACACCGATGAGCAGTTCTTC. It translates to CASRGNTDEQFF.

This clonotype was seen only a few times. This chain uses TRBV15 with TRBJ2-1; perhaps TRBD2 as D (6 bases). The CDR3 is 11 amino acids. CDR1 is LNHNV, CDR2 YYDKDF, per germline (reference sequence). With 8 bases removed from V and 10 bases from J, the gap between germline ends came to 12 bases. CDR3 loop: CATASGPEQFF. The CDR3 region has the DNA TGTGCCACCGCGAGCGGGCCAGAGCAGTTCTTC.

This clonotype showed up just a few times. This rearrangement joins TRBV7-2 to TRBJ1-2; the match to TRBD1 covers 7 bases. This CDR3 is 16 amino acids long. Germline V lookup: CDR1 SGHTA, CDR2 FQGNSA. With 2 bases clipped from V and 8 bases from J, the junction kept 14 bases outside the gene matches. DNA of the CDR3: TGTGCCAGCAGCTTATCGGCGGCAGGGGGGCCCCGGGGCTACACCTTC. Translation gives CASSLSAAGGPRGYTF.

This chain uses TRBV5-1 with TRBJ2-1, with D possibly TRBD1 on 6 matching bases. V lost 3 bases and J 9 bases, leaving 16 bases between the germline ends. The germline V gene has CDR1 SGHRS and CDR2 YFSETQ. The CDR3 is 14 amino acids. The CDR3 bases are TGCGCCAGCAGCTGGCAGGGGATTGAAACTGAGCAGTTCTTC. Residues: CASSWQGIETEQFF.

This chain joins TRBV28 and TRBJ2-5; D is perhaps TRBD1 (6 bases). Trimming removed 5 bases at V and 7 bases at J, with 11 bases between. Germline-derived CDR1 and CDR2 are MDHEN and SYDVKM. This CDR3 region has 12 residues. The CDR3 DNA sequence: TGTGCCAGCAGTCCCAGGGGTTCGACCCAGTACTTC. Amino acids: CASSPRGSTQYF.

This clonotype was picked up a small number of times. V gene TRBV4-1 combines with J gene TRBJ2-3; no clear D gene. The germline V and J ends were trimmed by 4 bases and 2 bases, with 7 bases remaining between them. Germline-derived CDR1 and CDR2 are MGHRA and YSYEKL. This CDR3 has 13 residues. DNA for the CDR3: TGCGCCAGCAGCCGGGGAAACACAGATACGCAGTATTTT. Translating it yields CASSRGNTDTQYF.

This clonotype turned up a few times. J is TRBJ2-1 and V is TRBV4-2, with 10 positions matching TRBD2. Germline CDR1 and CDR2: LGHNA and YNFKEQ. J lost 7 bases, V lost 0 bases, and 6 bases had no gene match. The CDR3 contains 16 residues. The DNA of the CDR3 is TGTGCCAGCAGCCAAGAAGCGGGGGGGCGGTCTAATGAGCAGTTCTTC. Translated: CASSQEAGGRSNEQFF.

This clonotype has just a few counts. The V and J genes are TRBV7-2 and TRBJ2-5; 7 bases fit TRBD2. The ends lost 4 bases at V and 0 bases at J; junction bases unmatched: 5. Germline assignment: CDR1 SGHTA and CDR2 FQGNSA. This CDR3 region has 15 residues. The CDR3 reads CASSSDRGDQETQYF. The DNA for the CDR3 is TGTGCCAGCAGCTCCGACCGGGGGGACCAAGAGACCCAGTACTTC. Full variable domain (rest looked up from reference TRBV7-2 and TRBJ2-5): GAGVSQSPSNKVTEKGKDVELRCDPISGHTALYWYRQSLGQGLEFLIYFQGNSAPDKSGLPSDRFSAERTGGSVSTLTIQRTQQEDSAVYLCASSSDRGDQETQYFGPGTRLLVL.

This clonotype was observed a few times. This rearrangement joins TRBV11-1 to TRBJ2-1, with 11 bases lining up with TRBD2. The germline CDR1 and CDR2 sequences are SGHAT and FQDESV (reference sequence). The trim removed 0 bases at V and 7 bases at J, leaving 8 bases unmatched. The CDR3 has 17 amino acids. In DNA form, the CDR3 reads TGTGCCAGCAGCTTAGCTGTTATAGCGGGGGGGCGAAATGAGCAGTTCTTC. Amino acid sequence: CASSLAVIAGGRNEQFF.

The gene calls are TRBV20-1 and TRBJ2-5; TRBD2 matches 8 bases. With V trimmed by 5 bases and J by 5 bases, 10 bases remained unmatched. In germline, CDR1 is DFQATT, CDR2 SNEGSKA (reference sequence). The CDR3 loop spans 14 amino acids. The CDR3 sequence is CSAGVRGAWETQYF. CDR3 bases: TGCAGTGCTGGGGTGCGGGGGGCTTGGGAGACCCAGTACTTC.

There are a few counts of this clonotype. The V and J genes are TRBV29-1 and TRBJ2-6, with 7 bases lining up with TRBD1. Trimming at V came to 6 bases and at J to 0 bases, leaving 5 bases not matched to a gene. The CDR3 spans 15 residues. Germline CDR1 is SQVTM and CDR2 is ANQGSEA. CDR3 DNA sequence: TGCAGCGTCCCGGGACAGAGCTCTGGGGCCAACGTCCTGACTTTC. This gives the protein CSVPGQSSGANVLTF.

This chain uses TRBV4-2 with TRBJ1-2; 7 positions match TRBD1. The germline gives CDR1 LGHNA, CDR2 YNFKEQ. Trimming took 0 bases from V and 8 from J; bases not matched to a gene: 6. The length of the CDR3 is 14 residues. This chain's CDR3 is CASSQDSAGGGYTF. In nucleotides, the CDR3 is TGTGCCAGCAGCCAAGATTCGGCAGGGGGGGGCTACACCTTC.

CDR3 protein: CASSSDRDTSYEQYF. The CDR3 DNA reads TGTGCCAGCAGCTCTGACAGGGATACGTCCTACGAGCAGTACTTC. This chain links TRBV7-2 with TRBJ2-7; 7 bases align to TRBD1. The V gene's germline CDR1 is SGHTA and CDR2 FQGNSA. CDR3 length equals 15 residues. Germline trimming cut 4 bases from V and 1 base from J; bases unmatched to any gene: 7. Filled out from reference TRBV7-2 and TRBJ2-7, the complete variable domain reads GAGVSQSPSNKVTEKGKDVELRCDPISGHTALYWYRQSLGQGLEFLIYFQGNSAPDKSGLPSDRFSAERTGGSVSTLTIQRTQQEDSAVYLCASSSDRDTSYEQYFGPGTRLTVT.

The genes are TRBV9 and TRBJ2-3, with D possibly TRBD2 on 5 matching bases. This CDR3 has 17 amino acids. Per the germline V gene, CDR1 is SGDLS and CDR2 is YYNGEE. Trimming removed 3 bases at V and 2 bases at J, with 19 bases between. In DNA, the CDR3 is TGTGCCAGCAGCGCCCGGGGAGCGGTGATGAACACAGATACGCAGTATTTT. Residues: CASSARGAVMNTDTQYF.

This clonotype was counted only a few times. CDR3 amino acids: CASRGTGGNEQYF. CDR3 coding DNA: TGTGCCAGCAGGGGGACAGGGGGCAACGAGCAGTACTTC. The genes are TRBV6-5 and TRBJ2-4, with 12 bases aligning to TRBD1. The J call could be wrong; TRBJ2-7 is a better fit for the DNA end. The germline CDR1 and CDR2 sequences are MNHEY and SVGAGI. The CDR3 runs 13 residues.

The chain employs TRBV4-2 and TRBJ1-2; D is possibly TRBD1 (5 bases). The germline V gene has CDR1 LGHNA and CDR2 YNFKEQ. The CDR3 has 15 residues. Trimming shortened V by 0 bases and J by 7 bases, and 15 bases separated the two germline ends. The DNA for the CDR3 is TGTGCCAGCAGCCAAGACCGCCCAGGGTTGGGTGGCTACACCTTC. Residues: CASSQDRPGLGGYTF.

The sample holds a few counts of this clonotype. The rearrangement links TRBV24-1 to TRBJ2-1; the match to TRBD1 covers 8 bases. The CDR3 totals 15 residues. Looked up from germline, CDR1 is KGHDR and CDR2 is SFDVKD. Trimming cost V 3 bases and J 8 bases; bases outside gene matches: 8. CDR3 in DNA: TGTGCCACCAGTGATCCCGGACAGGGCCGGGATGAGCAGTTCTTC. Protein: CATSDPGQGRDEQFF.

The rearrangement uses TRBV28 and TRBJ1-2; 9 bases align to TRBD1. Germline CDR1 and CDR2: MDHEN and SYDVKM. The CDR3 has 13 residues. The V segment lost 6 bases and the J segment 6 bases; nucleotides outside the gene matches: 5. In DNA, the CDR3 is TGTGCCAGCAGGGGACAGGGATGGGATGGCTACACCTTC. It is translated as CASRGQGWDGYTF.

The rearrangement joins TRBV29-1 to TRBJ1-5, with D possibly matching TRBD1 (5 bases). Germline assignment: CDR1 SQVTM and CDR2 ANQGSEA. The CDR3 sequence is 13 residues long. Deletions cut 4 bases from V and 3 bases from J, with 10 bases between. Here the CDR3 reads CSVARELNQPQHF. The CDR3 DNA sequence: TGCAGCGTTGCCAGGGAACTCAATCAGCCCCAGCATTTT.

This clonotype was seen a handful of times. The genes are TRBV13 and TRBJ2-3, with 7 nucleotides matching TRBD1. Germline V CDR1 and CDR2: PRHDT, FYEKMQ (reference sequence). J gave up 3 bases and V 5 bases, and 11 bases lay outside the gene matches. CDR3 length: 16 amino acids. The CDR3 nucleotides read TGTGCCAGCAGCCCCCAGGGGGTGGCGATAACAGATACGCAGTATTTT. Protein: CASSPQGVAITDTQYF. The full variable domain, in which reference TRBV13 and TRBJ2-3 provide the parts outside the CDR3, is AAGVIQSPRHLIKEKRETATLKCYPIPRHDTVYWYQQGPGQDPQFLISFYEKMQSDKGSIPDRFSAQQFSDYHSELNMSSLELGDSALYFCASSPQGVAITDTQYFGPGTRLTVL.

This clonotype has only a few counts. The V and J genes are TRBV20-1 and TRBJ2-7; 13 nucleotides agree with TRBD2. This CDR3 contains 16 residues. Trimming at V came to 5 bases and at J to 3 bases, leaving 10 bases not matched to a gene. CDR1 is DFQATT, CDR2 SNEGSKA, per germline (reference sequence). This CDR3 reads CSARRTSGGLGYEQYF. For the CDR3, the DNA is TGCAGTGCTCGAAGGACTAGCGGGGGACTGGGCTACGAGCAGTACTTC.

This clonotype came up a few times. The chain couples TRBV4-1 to TRBJ2-6, with unresolved D. The ends were cut back, 2 bases at V and 0 bases at J, with 17 bases in the middle. The CDR3 is 19 amino acids. Germline V gene sequence: CDR1 MGHRA, CDR2 YSYEKL. The CDR3 is CASSQNPLEAYSGANVLTF. CDR3 nucleotide sequence: TGCGCCAGCAGCCAAAACCCTTTAGAAGCCTACTCTGGGGCCAACGTCCTGACTTTC.

The genes are TRBV12-3 or TRBV12-4 and TRBJ2-6, with D hard to call. The V gene lost 7 bases and the J gene lost 0 bases, with 13 bases spanning the gap. The CDR3 spans 16 residues. CDR3 DNA: TGTGCCAGCAAGCCCTCTGTGGCCTCTGGGGCCAACGTCCTGACTTTC. It is translated as CASKPSVASGANVLTF.

The chain joins TRBV5-5 to TRBJ2-3; weak D call: TRBD2 (6 bases). The CDR3 extends over 15 amino acids. CDR1 SGHKS and CDR2 YYEKEE come from the germline V gene (reference sequence). Trimming cost V 5 bases and J 4 bases, with 17 bases left between them. CDR3 coding DNA: TGTGCCAGCAGTCCCGGTCCGGGAGTCGCAGATACGCAGTATTTT. This codes for CASSPGPGVADTQYF. Filled out from reference TRBV5-5 and TRBJ2-3, the complete variable domain reads DAGVTQSPTHLIKTRGQQVTLRCSPISGHKSVSWYQQVLGQGPQFIFQYYEKEERGRGNFPDRFSARQFPNYSSELNVNALLLGDSALYLCASSPGPGVADTQYFGPGTRLTVL.

Notes on this clonotype: It may be a read error: a sequence one base away is much more abundant. J is TRBJ2-1 and V is TRBV7-6; 9 bases agree with TRBD2. The junction had 10 bases not matched to a gene; V was cut back by 5 bases and J by 8 bases. This CDR3 spans 15 amino acids. Germline CDR1 and CDR2: SGHVS and FNYEAQ. Here the CDR3 DNA reads TGTGCCAGCAGCATAACAGGACTAGCGAAGGATGAGCAGTTCTTC. The encoded protein is CASSITGLAKDEQFF. The complete variable domain, with remaining parts taken from reference TRBV7-6 and TRBJ2-1, reads GAGVSQSPRYKVTKRGQDVALRCDPISGHVSLYWYRQALGQGPEFLTYFNYEAQQDKSGLPNDRFSAERPEGSISTLTIQRTEQRDSAMYRCASSITGLAKDEQFFGPGTRLTVL.

This clonotype was detected only a few times. This sequence joins TRBV7-2 and TRBJ2-3, with 9 bases matching TRBD2. This CDR3 region has 15 residues. Germline CDR1 is SGHTA and CDR2 is FQGNSA. V lost 5 bases to trimming and J lost 3 bases; unmatched junction nucleotides: 6. The chain's CDR3 is CASSLRGGATDTQYF. The CDR3 coding sequence is TGTGCCAGCAGCCTCCGCGGGGGGGCGACAGATACGCAGTATTTT.